The 26 T cell receptor beta chains listed next were all sequenced from one sample in a study of T cells expressing NK-cell markers. TCRdb reprocessed the 5' RACE reads and keeps a single row for each CDR3 protein, giving no DNA. The table counts 350,000 to 400,000 distinct CDR3 sequences; roughly a tenth lies in the top ten. The sequenced sample consisted of blood T cells: a sorted CD56 or NKG2C T cell subset, CD4+ or CD8+ T cells, or bulk PBMC T cells (not recorded which). Source of these receptors: a woman aged 50 to 60 in good health.

The V and J genes are TRBV5-1 and TRBJ1-1. Germline-derived CDR1 and CDR2 are SGHRS and YFSETQ. The CDR3 is 13 amino acids. The CDR3 spells CASSATTGTEAFF.

This chain links TRBV12-3 or TRBV12-4 with TRBJ1-3. This CDR3 has 14 amino acids. CDR3 amino acids: CASLTRASGNTIYF.

This chain uses TRBV9 with TRBJ2-7; the TRBD2 assignment by TCRdb is unverifiable without DNA. CDR3 length: 14 residues. Germline V lookup: CDR1 SGDLS, CDR2 YYNGEE. The CDR3 reads CASSRTSGTDEQYF.

The chain employs TRBV9 and TRBJ2-1. The CDR3 is made up of 15 amino acids. Per germline, CDR1 SGDLS and CDR2 YYNGEE. This CDR3 reads CASSVSTSAYNEQFF. The full variable domain, rest sourced from reference TRBV9 and TRBJ2-1, is DSGVTQTPKHLITATGQRVTLRCSPRSGDLSVYWYQQSLDQGLQFLIQYYNGEERAKGNILERFSAQQFPDLHSELNLSSLELGDSALYFCASSVSTSAYNEQFFGPGTRLTVL.

The chain joins TRBV5-6 to TRBJ2-5; TCRdb outputs TRBD2, but without DNA this stays unchecked. This CDR3 is built from 15 residues. The germline gives CDR1 SGHDT, CDR2 YYEEEE. The CDR3 protein is CASSRGLAEGETQYF.

The genes are TRBV7-8 and TRBJ2-5; lacking DNA, the TRBD2 call made by TCRdb goes unchecked. The CDR3 is 16 residues long. CDR1 is SGHVS and CDR2 is FQNEAQ in the germline V gene. This CDR3 is CASRMRASGNQETQYF.

The CDR3 region is CASSPLLRSDTQYF. V is TRBV3-1 and J is TRBJ2-3. The CDR3 is 14 residues long. Germline-derived CDR1 and CDR2 are LGHDT and YNNKEL (reference sequence).

The genes are TRBV6-5 and TRBJ2-1; TCRdb's D gene call, TRBD2, goes unchecked for lack of DNA. Germline V gene lookup returns CDR1 MNHEY and CDR2 SVGAGI. CDR3 size: 15 residues. The chain's CDR3 is CASSYDFGLASEQFF.

The chain employs TRBV5-5 and TRBJ2-1. This CDR3 contains 16 residues. CDR1 and CDR2 from the germline V gene are SGHKS and YYEKEE (reference sequence). The CDR3 spells CASSLGVGRPYNEQFF.

The chain employs TRBV12-3 or TRBV12-4 and TRBJ2-5; TCRdb names TRBD1, which stays unverified in the absence of DNA. This CDR3 is 15 amino acids long. CDR3 sequence: CASIPGQGAMETQYF.

The V call is TRBV29-1, the J call TRBJ2-3; TCRdb lists TRBD1, though no DNA is available to test this call. The CDR3 contains 13 residues. The germline gives CDR1 SQVTM, CDR2 ANQGSEA. The CDR3 loop is CSIRSRGTDTQYF.

J is TRBJ1-1 and V is TRBV6-5; TCRdb outputs TRBD1, but without DNA this stays unchecked. The CDR3 contains 16 residues. CDR1 and CDR2 (germline): MNHEY, SVGAGI. CDR3 in amino acids: CASSFLPGQGNLNAFF.

The CDR3 protein is CASSLGETYGYTF. The chain has TRBV7-3 and TRBJ1-2. Per germline, CDR1 SGHTA and CDR2 FQGTGA. The CDR3 covers 13 residues.

The J gene is TRBJ2-3, the V gene TRBV7-3; TCRdb lists TRBD2, though no DNA is available to test this call. Per the germline V gene, CDR1 is SGHTA and CDR2 is FQGTGA. This CDR3 has 16 residues. Here the CDR3 reads CASSLFASGTTDTQYF.

The chain couples TRBV1 to TRBJ2-1; TCRdb outputs TRBD2, but without DNA this stays unchecked. TRBV1 is marked as a pseudogene. CDR3 length equals 12 residues. The CDR3 sequence: CTRLAGYNEQFF.

The rearrangement links TRBV7-9 to TRBJ2-1; TCRdb gives TRBD1 as the D gene, but with no DNA this cannot be confirmed. This CDR3 has 14 residues. Germline lookup yields CDR1 SEHNR and CDR2 FQNEAQ (reference sequence). The CDR3 loop reads CASSLGTGFDEQFF. Looking up the rest from reference TRBV7-9 and TRBJ2-1 gives the full variable domain: DTGVSQNPRHKITKRGQNVTFRCDPISEHNRLYWYRQTLGQGPEFLTYFQNEAQLEKSRLLSDRFSAERPKGSFSTLEIQRTEQGDSAMYLCASSLGTGFDEQFFGPGTRLTVL.

The chain is built from TRBV7-6 and TRBJ2-1. Germline CDR1 and CDR2: SGHVS and FNYEAQ. There are 16 residues in the CDR3. CDR3 amino acids: CASSPGGRLSYNEQFF.

V is TRBV4-2 and J is TRBJ2-5; the D call from TCRdb, TRBD2, cannot be confirmed without DNA. This CDR3 contains 17 residues. Germline assignment: CDR1 LGHNA and CDR2 YNFKEQ. CDR3 amino acids: CASSLEGTSGTQETQYF.

The V and J genes are TRBV5-4 and TRBJ1-4. The CDR3 is made up of 13 amino acids. The germline V gene encodes CDR1 SGHNT and CDR2 YYREEE (reference sequence). The chain's CDR3 is CASSWENSEKLFF.

The chain has TRBV4-2 and TRBJ2-5. Germline V gene sequence: CDR1 LGHNA, CDR2 YNFKEQ. CDR3 size: 13 residues. CDR3 protein: CASSPFLQETQYF.

The chain recombines TRBV29-1 with TRBJ1-5; the D call from TCRdb, TRBD1, cannot be confirmed without DNA. The CDR3 has 14 residues. Germline lookup yields CDR1 SQVTM and CDR2 ANQGSEA. CDR3 region: CSPGTGVCGQPQHF.

The rearrangement uses TRBV5-4 and TRBJ1-4; TCRdb outputs TRBD1, but without DNA this stays unchecked. CDR3 size: 15 residues. Germline CDR1 is SGHNT and CDR2 is YYREEE (reference sequence). The CDR3 loop reads CASSPSGVGNEKLFF.

The gene calls are TRBV4-2 and TRBJ1-2. The CDR3 extends over 13 amino acids. Germline CDR1 LGHNA, CDR2 YNFKEQ. CDR3 amino acids: CASSQGGGSGYTF.

This rearrangement joins TRBV6-5 to TRBJ2-5; TCRdb calls TRBD2, which cannot be checked without DNA. In germline, CDR1 is MNHEY, CDR2 SVGAGI. The CDR3 length is 14 residues. The CDR3 loop reads CASSPTDLIGTQYF.

This chain uses TRBV7-8 with TRBJ2-5; TCRdb calls TRBD1, which cannot be checked without DNA. In germline, CDR1 is SGHVS, CDR2 FQNEAQ. There are 14 residues in the CDR3. CDR3 in amino acids: CASSLRTLQETQYF.

The chain recombines TRBV24-1 with TRBJ2-6. The germline gives CDR1 KGHDR, CDR2 SFDVKD. CDR3 size: 16 residues. The chain's CDR3 is CATSDAGLSGANVLTF.